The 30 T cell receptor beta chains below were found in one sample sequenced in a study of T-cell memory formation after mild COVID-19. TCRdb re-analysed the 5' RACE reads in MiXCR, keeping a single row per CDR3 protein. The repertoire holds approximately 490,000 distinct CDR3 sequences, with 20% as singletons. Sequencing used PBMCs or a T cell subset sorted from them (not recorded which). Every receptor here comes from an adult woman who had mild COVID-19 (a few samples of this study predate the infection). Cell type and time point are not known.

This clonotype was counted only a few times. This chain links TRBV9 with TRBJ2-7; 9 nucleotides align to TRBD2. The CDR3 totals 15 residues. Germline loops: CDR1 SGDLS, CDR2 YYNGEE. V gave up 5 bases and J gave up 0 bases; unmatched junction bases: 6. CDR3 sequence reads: CASSLSGSPSYEQYF. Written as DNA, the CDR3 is TGTGCCAGCAGTCTTAGCGGGAGTCCCTCCTACGAGCAGTACTTC.

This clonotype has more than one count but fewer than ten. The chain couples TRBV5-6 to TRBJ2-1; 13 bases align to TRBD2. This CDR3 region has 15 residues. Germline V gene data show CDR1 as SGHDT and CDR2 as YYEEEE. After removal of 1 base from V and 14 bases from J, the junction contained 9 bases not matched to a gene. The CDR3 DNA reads TGTGCCAGCAGCTTGACTAGCGGGGGGGTCCGATCAGAGTTCTTC. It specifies CASSLTSGGVRSEFF.

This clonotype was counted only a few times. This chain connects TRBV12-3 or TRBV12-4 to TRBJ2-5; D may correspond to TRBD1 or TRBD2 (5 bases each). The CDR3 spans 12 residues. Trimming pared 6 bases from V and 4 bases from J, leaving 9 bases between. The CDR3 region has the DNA TGTGCCAGCAGGCACGGGGCAGAGACCCAGTACTTC. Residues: CASRHGAETQYF.

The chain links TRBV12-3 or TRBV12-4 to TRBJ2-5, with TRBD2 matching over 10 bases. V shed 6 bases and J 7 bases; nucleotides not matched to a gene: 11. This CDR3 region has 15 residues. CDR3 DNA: TGTGCCAGCAGCGAAATAGCGGGAGGTCCCCTGACCCAGTACTTC. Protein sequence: CASSEIAGGPLTQYF.

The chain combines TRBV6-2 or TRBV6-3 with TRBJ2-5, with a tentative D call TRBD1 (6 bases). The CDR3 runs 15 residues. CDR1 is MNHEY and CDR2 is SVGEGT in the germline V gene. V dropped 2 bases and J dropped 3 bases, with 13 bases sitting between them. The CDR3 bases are TGTGCCAGCAGTTACGTCCCCGGGACAAAAGAGACCCAGTACTTC. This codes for CASSYVPGTKETQYF.

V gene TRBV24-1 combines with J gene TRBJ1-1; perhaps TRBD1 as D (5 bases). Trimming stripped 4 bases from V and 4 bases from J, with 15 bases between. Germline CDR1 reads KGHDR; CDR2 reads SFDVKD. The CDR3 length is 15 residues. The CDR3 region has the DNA TGTGCCACCAGTGACACCGACCGGGGGGGCACTGAAGCTTTCTTT. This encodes CATSDTDRGGTEAFF.

The CDR3 here is CASSEYIRLAGVVRTGELFF. CDR3 nucleotide sequence: TGTGCCAGCAGTGAATATATTCGTCTAGCGGGAGTAGTTAGGACCGGGGAGCTGTTTTTT. This chain links TRBV25-1 with TRBJ2-2, with 10 bases identical to TRBD2. In germline, CDR1 is MGHDK, CDR2 SYGVNS. Trimming cost V 0 bases and J 5 bases; bases outside gene matches: 15. CDR3 length: 20 amino acids.

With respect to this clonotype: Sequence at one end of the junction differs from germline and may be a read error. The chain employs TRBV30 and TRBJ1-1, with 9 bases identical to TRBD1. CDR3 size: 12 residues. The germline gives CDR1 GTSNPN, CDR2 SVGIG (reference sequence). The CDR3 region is CAGGQGNAEAFF. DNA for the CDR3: TGTGCCGGAGGACAGGGGAACGCTGAAGCTTTCTTT.

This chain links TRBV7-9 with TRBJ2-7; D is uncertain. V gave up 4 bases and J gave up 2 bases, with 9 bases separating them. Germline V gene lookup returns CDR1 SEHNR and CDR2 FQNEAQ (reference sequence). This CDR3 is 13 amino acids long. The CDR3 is CASSSVDTYEQYF. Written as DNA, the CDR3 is TGTGCCAGCAGCTCCGTGGATACCTACGAGCAGTACTTC.

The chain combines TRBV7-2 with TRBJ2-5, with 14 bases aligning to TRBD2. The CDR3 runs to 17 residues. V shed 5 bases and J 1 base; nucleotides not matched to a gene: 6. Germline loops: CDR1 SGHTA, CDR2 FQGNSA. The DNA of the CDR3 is TGTGCCAGCAGCATGGCCGGGACTAGCGGGGGCCAAGAGACCCAGTACTTC. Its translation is CASSMAGTSGGQETQYF.

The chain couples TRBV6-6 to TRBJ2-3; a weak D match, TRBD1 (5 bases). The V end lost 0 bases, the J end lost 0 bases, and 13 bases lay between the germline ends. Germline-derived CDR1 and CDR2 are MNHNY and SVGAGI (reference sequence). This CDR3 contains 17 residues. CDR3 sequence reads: CASSYSSREASTDTQYF. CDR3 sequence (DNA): TGTGCCAGCAGTTACTCCTCCAGGGAAGCTAGCACAGATACGCAGTATTTT.

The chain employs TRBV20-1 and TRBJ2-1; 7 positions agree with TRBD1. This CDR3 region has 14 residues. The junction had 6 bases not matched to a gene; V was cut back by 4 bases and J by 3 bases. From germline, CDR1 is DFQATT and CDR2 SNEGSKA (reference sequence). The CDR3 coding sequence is TGCAGTGCTACCGGACAGGCGCTCTACAATGAGCAGTTCTTC. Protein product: CSATGQALYNEQFF.

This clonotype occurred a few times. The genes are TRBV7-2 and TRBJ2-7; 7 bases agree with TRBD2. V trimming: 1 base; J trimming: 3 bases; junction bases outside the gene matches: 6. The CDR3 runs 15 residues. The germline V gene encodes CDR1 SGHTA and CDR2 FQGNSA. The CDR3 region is CASSLDRGRIYEQYF. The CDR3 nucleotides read TGTGCCAGCAGCTTAGATCGCGGGAGAATCTACGAGCAGTACTTC.

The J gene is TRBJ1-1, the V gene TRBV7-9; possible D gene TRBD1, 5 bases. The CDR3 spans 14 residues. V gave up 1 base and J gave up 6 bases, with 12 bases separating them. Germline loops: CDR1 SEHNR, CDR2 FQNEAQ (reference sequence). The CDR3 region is CASSLEGDGAEAFF. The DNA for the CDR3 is TGTGCCAGCAGCTTAGAAGGGGACGGGGCTGAAGCTTTCTTT.

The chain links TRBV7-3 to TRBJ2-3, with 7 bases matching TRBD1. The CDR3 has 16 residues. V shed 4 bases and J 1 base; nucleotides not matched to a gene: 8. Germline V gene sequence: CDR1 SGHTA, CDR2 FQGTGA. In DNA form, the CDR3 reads TGTGCCAGCAGCTCTCAACAGGGGTTGGGCACAGATACGCAGTATTTT. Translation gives CASSSQQGLGTDTQYF.

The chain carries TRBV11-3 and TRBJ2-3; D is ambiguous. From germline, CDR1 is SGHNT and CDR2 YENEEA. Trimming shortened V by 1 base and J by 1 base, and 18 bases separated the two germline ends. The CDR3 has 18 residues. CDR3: CASSLGSRLRTGTDTQYF. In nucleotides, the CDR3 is TGTGCCAGCAGCTTAGGCTCTAGGCTCCGGACCGGCACAGATACGCAGTATTTT. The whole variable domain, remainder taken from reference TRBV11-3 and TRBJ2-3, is EAGVVQSPRYKIIEKKQPVAFWCNPISGHNTLYWYLQNLGQGPELLIRYENEEAVDDSQLPKDRFSAERLKGVDSTLKIQPAELGDSAVYLCASSLGSRLRTGTDTQYFGPGTRLTVL.

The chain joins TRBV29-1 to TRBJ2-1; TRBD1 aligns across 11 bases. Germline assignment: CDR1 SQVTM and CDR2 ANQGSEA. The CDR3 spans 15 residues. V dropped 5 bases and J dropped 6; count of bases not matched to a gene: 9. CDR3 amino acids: CSVLGQGAISNEQFF. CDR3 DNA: TGCAGCGTTCTCGGACAGGGGGCTATCAGCAATGAGCAGTTCTTC.

The CDR3 region is CASRRTSGYNEQFF. DNA for the CDR3: TGTGCCAGCCGCCGGACTAGCGGATACAATGAGCAGTTCTTC. The genes are TRBV2 and TRBJ2-1; 10 bases align to TRBD2. CDR3 length: 14 residues. V dropped 8 bases and J dropped 4; count of bases not matched to a gene: 5. Germline V gene sequence: CDR1 SNHLY, CDR2 FYNNEI.

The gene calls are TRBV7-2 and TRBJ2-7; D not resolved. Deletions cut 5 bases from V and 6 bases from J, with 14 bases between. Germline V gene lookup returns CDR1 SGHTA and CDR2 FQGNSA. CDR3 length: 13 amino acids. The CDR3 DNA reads TGTGCCAGCAGCGCCTCGACTTTCCGCGAGCAGTACTTC. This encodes CASSASTFREQYF.

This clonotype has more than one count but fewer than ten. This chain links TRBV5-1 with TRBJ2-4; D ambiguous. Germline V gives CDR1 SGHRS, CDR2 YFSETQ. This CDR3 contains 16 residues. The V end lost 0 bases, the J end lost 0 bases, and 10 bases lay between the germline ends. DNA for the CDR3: TGCGCCAGCAGCTTGGCGAATGGGGTAGCCAAAAACATTCAGTACTTC. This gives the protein CASSLANGVAKNIQYF.

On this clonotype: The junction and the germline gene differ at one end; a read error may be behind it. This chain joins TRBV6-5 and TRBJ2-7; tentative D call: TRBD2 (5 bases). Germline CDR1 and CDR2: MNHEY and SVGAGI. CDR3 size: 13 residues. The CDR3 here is CASSSTQLARMIF. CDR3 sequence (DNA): TGTGCCAGCAGTTCCACACAGCTAGCCAGGATGATTTTC.

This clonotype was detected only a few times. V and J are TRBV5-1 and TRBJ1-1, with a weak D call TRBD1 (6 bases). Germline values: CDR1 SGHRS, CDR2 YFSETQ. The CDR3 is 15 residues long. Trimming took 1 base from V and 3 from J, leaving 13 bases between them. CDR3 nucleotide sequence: TGCGCCAGCAGCTTGCAGGGGCTCAAGGACACTGAAGCTTTCTTT. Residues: CASSLQGLKDTEAFF.

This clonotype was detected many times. The CDR3 DNA is TGTGCCAGCAGCCCCAGGGTGTCCTATAATTCACCCCTCCACTTT. Translating gives CASSPRVSYNSPLHF. The V and J genes are TRBV7-6 and TRBJ1-6, with D perhaps TRBD1 (5 bases). CDR1 is SGHVS and CDR2 is FNYEAQ in the germline V gene. This CDR3 is 15 amino acids long. V lost 5 bases, J lost 1 base, and 9 bases lay in between.

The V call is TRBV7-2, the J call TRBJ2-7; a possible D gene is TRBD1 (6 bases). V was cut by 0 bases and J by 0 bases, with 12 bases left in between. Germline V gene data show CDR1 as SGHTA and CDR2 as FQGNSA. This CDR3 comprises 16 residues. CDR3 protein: CASSLALQGPSYEQYF. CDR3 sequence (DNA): TGTGCCAGCAGCTTAGCCCTACAGGGACCCTCCTACGAGCAGTACTTC.

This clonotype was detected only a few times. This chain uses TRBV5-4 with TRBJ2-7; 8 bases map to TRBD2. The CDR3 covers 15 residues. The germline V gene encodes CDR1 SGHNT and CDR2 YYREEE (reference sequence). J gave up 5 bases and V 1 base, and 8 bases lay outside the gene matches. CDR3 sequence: CASSLSGSIMNEQYF. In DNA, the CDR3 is TGTGCCAGCAGCTTGAGCGGGAGTATAATGAACGAGCAGTACTTC. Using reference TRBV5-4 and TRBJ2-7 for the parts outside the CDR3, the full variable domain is ETGVTQSPTHLIKTRGQQVTLRCSSQSGHNTVSWYQQALGQGPQFIFQYYREEENGRGNFPPRFSGLQFPNYSSELNVNALELDDSALYLCASSLSGSIMNEQYFGPGTRLTVT.

The DNA of the CDR3 is TGCAGCGTTCGGTTAGCGGGAGGGCCCAATAGCGGAGAGACCCAGTACTTC. Translation: CSVRLAGGPNSGETQYF. The chain has TRBV29-1 and TRBJ2-5, with 11 positions matching TRBD2. The V segment lost 5 bases and the J segment 4 bases; nucleotides outside the gene matches: 15. The CDR3 contains 17 residues. Germline V gene data show CDR1 as SQVTM and CDR2 as ANQGSEA.

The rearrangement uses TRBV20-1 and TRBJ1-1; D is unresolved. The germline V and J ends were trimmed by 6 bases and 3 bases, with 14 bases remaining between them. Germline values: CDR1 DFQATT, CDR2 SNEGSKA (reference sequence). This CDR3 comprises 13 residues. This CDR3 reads CSARRQSHTEAFF. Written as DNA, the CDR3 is TGCAGTGCCCGCAGGCAGTCACACACTGAAGCTTTCTTT.

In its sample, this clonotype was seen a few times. CDR3 sequence reads: CASTRGHGRETQYF. In DNA form, the CDR3 reads TGTGCCAGCACCCGGGGACACGGGCGGGAGACCCAGTACTTC. V usage is TRBV12-3 or TRBV12-4 and J usage is TRBJ2-5; TRBD1 might be the D (6 bases). The CDR3 sequence is 14 residues long. Trimming left V 7 bases short and J 5 bases short, with 17 bases between.

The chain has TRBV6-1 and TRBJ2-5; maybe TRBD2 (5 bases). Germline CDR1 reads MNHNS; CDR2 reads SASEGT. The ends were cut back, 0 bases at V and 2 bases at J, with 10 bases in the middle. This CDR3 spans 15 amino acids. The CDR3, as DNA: TGTGCCAGCAGTGAAGCATGGAGGCAGCAAGAGACCCAGTACTTC. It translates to CASSEAWRQQETQYF.

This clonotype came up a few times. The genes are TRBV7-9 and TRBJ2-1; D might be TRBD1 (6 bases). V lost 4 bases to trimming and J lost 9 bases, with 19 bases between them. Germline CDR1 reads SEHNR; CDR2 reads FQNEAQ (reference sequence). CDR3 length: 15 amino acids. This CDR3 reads CASSSGEHSRAEQFF. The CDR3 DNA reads TGTGCCAGCAGCTCAGGGGAGCACTCACGGGCTGAGCAGTTCTTC.